This T cell receptor beta chain came from a study of OX40 agonist ivuxolimab in advanced cancers. Germline V gene data show CDR1 as LNHDA and CDR2 as SQIVND (reference sequence). Trimming took 3 bases from V and 2 from J, leaving 8 bases between them. The CDR3 covers 14 residues. TCRdb's copy holds only in-frame clones and misses some; the assay was immunoSEQ multiplex PCR. The sample includes tens of thousands of clones, almost 90% of them seen just once. Remarks on this clone: Its antigen remains unknown.

The study's findings and limits: Patients with a partial response at 0.1-3.0 mg/kg had among the lowest clonal expansion.

V gene TRBV19 combines with J gene TRBJ1-5; D is unresolved. The sequences come from CD4+ or CD8+ T cells sorted from blood, collected in a trial of the OX40 agonist ivuxolimab. The receptor's source is an adult with an advanced solid tumor such as melanoma, head and neck, liver or kidney cancer. The CDR3 region has the DNA TGTGCCAGTAGTATTGAGCCACGCAATCAGCCCCAGCATTTT. Amino acid sequence: CASSIEPRNQPQHF.